This TCR beta chain was sequenced for a study of somatic mutations in cytotoxic T cells in rheumatoid arthritis. This CDR3 has 13 amino acids. Unmatched junction bases numbered 4, after V lost 6 bases and J lost 4 bases. In germline, CDR1 is SQVTM, CDR2 ANQGSEA. Sequencing used immunoSEQ multiplex PCR; TCRdb keeps in-frame clones, though not all of them. The top ten hold about 11% of the sample, which has approximately 23,000 clones, roughly 74% seen once. The chain couples TRBV29-1 to TRBJ1-5; TRBD1 aligns across 9 bases. What was sequenced was CD8+ T cells sorted from blood. The sequence came from an adult with rheumatoid arthritis. CDR3 nucleotides: TGCAGCGTAGTGACAGGGGGAAATCAGCCCCAGCATTTT. It specifies CSVVTGGNQPQHF.